This T cell receptor (beta chain) derives from a study of a mutant IDH1 vaccine in newly diagnosed glioma. On the study more broadly: Vaccination followed radiotherapy alone by 4-6 weeks, or accompanied temozolomide cycles. Most patients had received both radiotherapy and temozolomide, the prior options being radiotherapy, temozolomide, or both. Visit timing is recorded as week 35 for V12 and week 47 for V13.

Specified time point: week 47, end of study. Mutant IDH1 20-mer peptide, at 300 ug, made up each vaccine dose, with topical imiquimod. There were new WHO grade 3 or 4 astrocytomas in the donors, and these were IDH1-mutant and ATRX-lost. Trimming left V 6 bases short and J 4 bases short, with 18 bases between. CDR1 MGHRA and CDR2 YSYEKL come from the germline V gene. The CDR3 has 15 residues. Concerning this clone itself: Its antigen remains unidentified.

TCRdb's copy holds only in-frame clones and misses some; the assay was immunoSEQ multiplex PCR. This sample has more than 50,000 clones, with almost 65% found just once. This chain uses TRBV4-1 with TRBJ1-2; D uncertain. The sample consisted of peripheral blood mononuclear cells (PBMCs), taken from a glioma patient whose treatment included an IDH1 peptide vaccine. The TCR originated in a man in his forties with glioma. Some clones in this sample may be carry-over from other donors' samples. CDR3 in amino acids: CASRRGFESSYGYTF. The CDR3 DNA sequence: TGCGCCAGCAGAAGAGGATTCGAGAGTTCCTATGGCTACACCTTC.